These 8 T cell receptor beta chains were sequenced from one sample in a study of T-cell reconstitution after alpha-beta-depleted transplantation in children. For TCRbeta, the library was prepared with unique molecular identifiers. TCRdb reprocessed the PCR reads with MiXCR, giving one entry per CDR3 protein. Here the sample spans roughly 500,000 distinct CDR3 sequences, about 33% being singletons. The sample was PBMCs from the stem cell graft donor, taken from the stem cell graft. The receptors were gathered from a human donor who donated a stem cell graft to a child with aplastic anemia.

The chain links TRBV20-1 to TRBJ2-5, with 7 bases that match TRBD2. Germline CDR1 reads DFQATT; CDR2 reads SNEGSKA (reference sequence). V dropped 4 bases and J dropped 6; count of bases not matched to a gene: 5. This CDR3 contains 12 residues. Here the CDR3 reads CSAKMGGQTQYF. In DNA, the CDR3 is TGCAGTGCTAAGATGGGAGGGCAGACCCAGTACTTC.

This clonotype was picked up a small number of times. The V gene is TRBV6-5, the J gene TRBJ2-7; 7 nucleotides align to TRBD2. Trimming cost V 2 bases and J 0 bases; bases outside gene matches: 4. The CDR3 runs to 15 residues. Germline loops: CDR1 MNHEY, CDR2 SVGAGI. In DNA form, the CDR3 reads TGTGCCAGCAGTTACGCGGGAGCTAGCTCCTACGAGCAGTACTTC. Residues: CASSYAGASSYEQYF.

On this clonotype itself: One end of the junction fails to match germline, which may point to a read error. The chain carries TRBV11-2 and TRBJ2-6; D possibly corresponds to TRBD1 (5 bases). The CDR3 covers 19 residues. CDR1 and CDR2 (germline): SGHAT, FQNNGV. CDR3 loop: CASSFFSFGRNSGANGLTF. CDR3 coding DNA: TGTGCCAGCAGCTTTTTTTCTTTTGGGCGGAACTCTGGGGCCAACGGCCTGACTTTC.

This clonotype has a handful of counts. The chain carries TRBV18 and TRBJ1-2; D is perhaps TRBD1 (5 bases). Trimming cost V 2 bases and J 13 bases, with 26 bases left between them. CDR3 length equals 16 residues. CDR1 and CDR2 (germline): KGHSH, LQKENI. In DNA form, the CDR3 reads TGTGCCAGCTCACCAATTCTCGACAGTACCTATGGCTATGGCACCTTC. Residues: CASSPILDSTYGYGTF. The whole variable domain, filled in from reference TRBV18 and TRBJ1-2, reads NAGVMQNPRHLVRRRGQEARLRCSPMKGHSHVYWYRQLPEEGLKFMVYLQKENIIDESGMPKERFSAEFPKEGPSILRIQQVVRGDSAAYFCASSPILDSTYGYGTFGSGTRLTVV.

V is TRBV7-2 and J is TRBJ2-1; a weak D match, TRBD2 (6 bases). CDR1 and CDR2 from the germline V gene are SGHTA and FQGNSA. The length of the CDR3 is 15 residues. Trimming took off 5 bases at V and 7 bases at J, with 18 bases between the two ends. The DNA for the CDR3 is TGTGCCAGCAGCCGGCCGGTCGGGAGTGGAAATGAGCAGTTCTTC. Amino acids: CASSRPVGSGNEQFF.

V usage is TRBV7-9 and J usage is TRBJ2-3; D not certain. This CDR3 is built from 16 residues. The V and J ends lost 0 bases and 1 base respectively, with 11 bases between them. CDR1 is SEHNR, CDR2 FQNEAQ, per germline (reference sequence). The CDR3 loop reads CASSLALWTGTDTQYF. CDR3 coding DNA: TGTGCCAGCAGCTTAGCGCTTTGGACGGGCACAGATACGCAGTATTTT.

This clonotype was detected once. This chain connects TRBV29-1 to TRBJ1-4; 8 nucleotides line up with TRBD1. V was pared by 2 bases and J by 7 bases, with 6 bases of the junction left unmatched. The CDR3 covers 14 residues. Germline CDR1 and CDR2: SQVTM and ANQGSEA. CDR3 in amino acids: CSVESQGAAEKLFF. CDR3 DNA sequence: TGCAGCGTTGAATCCCAGGGGGCAGCTGAAAAACTGTTTTTT.

V and J are TRBV20-1 and TRBJ2-7; TRBD1 agrees at 8 bases. The V segment lost 3 bases and the J segment 0 bases; nucleotides outside the gene matches: 1. Germline assignment: CDR1 DFQATT and CDR2 SNEGSKA (reference sequence). The CDR3 loop spans 13 amino acids. The CDR3, as DNA: TGCAGTGCTAGGCAGGGGGCCTCCTACGAGCAGTACTTC. This sequence encodes CSARQGASYEQYF.